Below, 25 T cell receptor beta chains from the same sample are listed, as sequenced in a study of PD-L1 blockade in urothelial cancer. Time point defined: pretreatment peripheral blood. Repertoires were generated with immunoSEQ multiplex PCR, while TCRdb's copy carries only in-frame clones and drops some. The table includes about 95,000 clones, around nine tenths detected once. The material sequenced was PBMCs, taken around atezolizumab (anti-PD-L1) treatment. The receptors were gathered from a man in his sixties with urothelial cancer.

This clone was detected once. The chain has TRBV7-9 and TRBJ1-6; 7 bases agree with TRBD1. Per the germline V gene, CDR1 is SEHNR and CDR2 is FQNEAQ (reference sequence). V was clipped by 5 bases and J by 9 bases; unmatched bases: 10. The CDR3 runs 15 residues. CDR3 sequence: CASSLVGDSLSPLHF. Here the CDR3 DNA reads TGTGCCAGCAGCCTGGTAGGGGACAGCCTTTCACCCCTCCACTTT. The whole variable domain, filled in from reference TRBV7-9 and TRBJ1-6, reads DTGVSQNPRHKITKRGQNVTFRCDPISEHNRLYWYRQTLGQGPEFLTYFQNEAQLEKSRLLSDRFSAERPKGSFSTLEIQRTEQGDSAMYLCASSLVGDSLSPLHFGNGTRLTVT.

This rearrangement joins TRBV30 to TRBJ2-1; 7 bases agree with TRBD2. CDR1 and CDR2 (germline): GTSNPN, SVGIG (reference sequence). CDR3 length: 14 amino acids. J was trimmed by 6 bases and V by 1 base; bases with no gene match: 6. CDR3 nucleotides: TGTGCCTGGAGTGGGGATCGGGAGGTCAATGAGCAGTTCTTC. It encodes CAWSGDREVNEQFF.

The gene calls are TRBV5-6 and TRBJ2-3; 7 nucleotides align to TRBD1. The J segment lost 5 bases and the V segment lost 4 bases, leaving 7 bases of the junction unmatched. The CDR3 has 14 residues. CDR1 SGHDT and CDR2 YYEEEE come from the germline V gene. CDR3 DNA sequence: TGTGCCAGCAGCAGTACACAGGGGTTAGATACGCAGTATTTT. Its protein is CASSSTQGLDTQYF. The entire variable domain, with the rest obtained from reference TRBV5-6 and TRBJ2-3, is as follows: DAGVTQSPTHLIKTRGQQVTLRCSPKSGHDTVSWYQQALGQGPQFIFQYYEEEERQRGNFPDRFSGHQFPNYSSELNVNALLLGDSALYLCASSSTQGLDTQYFGPGTRLTVL.

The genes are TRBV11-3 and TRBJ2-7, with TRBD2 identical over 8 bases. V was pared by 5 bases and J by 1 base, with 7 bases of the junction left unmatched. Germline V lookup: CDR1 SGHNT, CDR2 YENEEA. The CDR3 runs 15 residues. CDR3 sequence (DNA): TGTGCCAGCAGCCGGGGGGGGCTGGGGTCCTACGAGCAGTACTTC. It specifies CASSRGGLGSYEQYF.

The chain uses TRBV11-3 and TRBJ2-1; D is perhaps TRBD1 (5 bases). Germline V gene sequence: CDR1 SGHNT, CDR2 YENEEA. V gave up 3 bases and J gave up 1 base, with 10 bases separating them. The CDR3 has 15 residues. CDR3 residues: CASSFRANSYNEQFF. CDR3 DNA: TGTGCCAGCAGCTTCAGGGCTAATTCCTACAATGAGCAGTTCTTC.

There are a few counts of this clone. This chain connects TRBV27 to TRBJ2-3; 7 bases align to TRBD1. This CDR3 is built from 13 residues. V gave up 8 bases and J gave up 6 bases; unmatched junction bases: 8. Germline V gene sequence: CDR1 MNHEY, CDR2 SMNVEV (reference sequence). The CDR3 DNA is TGTGCCAGCCGGGACAGCGATAGGGATACGCAGTATTTT. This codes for CASRDSDRDTQYF.

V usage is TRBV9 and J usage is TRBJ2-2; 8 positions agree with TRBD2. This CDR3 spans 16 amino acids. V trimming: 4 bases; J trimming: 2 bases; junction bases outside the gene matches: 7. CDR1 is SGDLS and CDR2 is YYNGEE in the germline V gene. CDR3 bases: TGTGCCAGCAGCCTCAGCGGGGGCCCTAACACCGGGGAGCTGTTTTTT. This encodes CASSLSGGPNTGELFF.

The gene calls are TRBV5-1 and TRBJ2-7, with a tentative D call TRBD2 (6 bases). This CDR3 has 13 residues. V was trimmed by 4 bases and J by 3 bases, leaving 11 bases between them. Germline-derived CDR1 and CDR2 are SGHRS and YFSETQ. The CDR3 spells CASSLGSLYEQYF. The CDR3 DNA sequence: TGCGCCAGCAGCCTCGGGAGTCTCTACGAGCAGTACTTC.

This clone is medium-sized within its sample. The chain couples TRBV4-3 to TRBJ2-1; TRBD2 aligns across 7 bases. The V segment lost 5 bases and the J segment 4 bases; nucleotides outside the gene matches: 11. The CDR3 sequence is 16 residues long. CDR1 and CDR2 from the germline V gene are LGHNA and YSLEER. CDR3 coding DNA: TGCGCCAGCAGCGTAGATGAGCCGGGGGGTTACAATGAGCAGTTCTTC. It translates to CASSVDEPGGYNEQFF.

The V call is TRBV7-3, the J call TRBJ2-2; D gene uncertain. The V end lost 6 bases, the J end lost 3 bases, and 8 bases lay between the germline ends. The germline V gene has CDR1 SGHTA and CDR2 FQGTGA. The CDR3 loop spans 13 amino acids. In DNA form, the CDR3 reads TGTGCCAGCAGGGGCACACACACCGGGGAGCTGTTTTTT. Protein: CASRGTHTGELFF.

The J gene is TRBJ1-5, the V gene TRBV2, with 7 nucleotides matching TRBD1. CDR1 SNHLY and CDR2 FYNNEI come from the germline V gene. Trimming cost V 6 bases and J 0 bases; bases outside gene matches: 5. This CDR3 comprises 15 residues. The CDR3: CASRVGQASNQPQHF. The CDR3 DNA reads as TGTGCCAGCAGGGTAGGACAGGCTAGCAATCAGCCCCAGCATTTT.

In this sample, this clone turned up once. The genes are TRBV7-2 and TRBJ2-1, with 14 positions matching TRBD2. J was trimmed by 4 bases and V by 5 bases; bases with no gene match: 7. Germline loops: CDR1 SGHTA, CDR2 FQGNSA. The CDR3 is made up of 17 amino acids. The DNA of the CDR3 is TGTGCCAGCAGCCACTGGACTAGCGGGGGGCCTTACAATGAGCAGTTCTTC. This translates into CASSHWTSGGPYNEQFF.

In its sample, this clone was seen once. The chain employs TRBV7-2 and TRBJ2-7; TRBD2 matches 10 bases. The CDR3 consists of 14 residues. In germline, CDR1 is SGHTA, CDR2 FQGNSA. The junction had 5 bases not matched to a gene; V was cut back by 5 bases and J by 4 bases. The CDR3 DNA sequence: TGTGCCAGCAGCCGTAGCGGGGGGCCATACGAGCAGTACTTC. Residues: CASSRSGGPYEQYF.

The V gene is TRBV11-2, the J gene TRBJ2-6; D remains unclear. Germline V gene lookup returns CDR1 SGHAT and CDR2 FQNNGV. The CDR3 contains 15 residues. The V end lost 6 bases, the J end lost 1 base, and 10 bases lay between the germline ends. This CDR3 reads CASSMTFSGANVLTF. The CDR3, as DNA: TGTGCCAGCAGTATGACTTTTTCTGGGGCCAACGTCCTGACTTTC.

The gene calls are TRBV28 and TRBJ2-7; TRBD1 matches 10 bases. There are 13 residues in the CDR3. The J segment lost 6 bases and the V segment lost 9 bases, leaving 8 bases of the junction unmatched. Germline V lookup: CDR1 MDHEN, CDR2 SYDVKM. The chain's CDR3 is CASLRQGAFEQYF. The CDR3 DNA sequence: TGTGCCAGTCTACGACAGGGGGCTTTCGAGCAGTACTTC.

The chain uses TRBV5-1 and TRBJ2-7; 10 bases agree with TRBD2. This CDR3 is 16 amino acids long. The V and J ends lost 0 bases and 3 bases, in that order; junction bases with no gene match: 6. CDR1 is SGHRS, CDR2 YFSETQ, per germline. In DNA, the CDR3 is TGCGCCAGCAGCTTGGAAACTAGCGGGGATTACTACGAGCAGTACTTC. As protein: CASSLETSGDYYEQYF. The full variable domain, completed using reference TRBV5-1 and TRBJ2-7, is KAGVTQTPRYLIKTRGQQVTLSCSPISGHRSVSWYQQTPGQGLQFLFEYFSETQRNKGNFPGRFSGRQFSNSRSEMNVSTLELGDSALYLCASSLETSGDYYEQYFGPGTRLTVT.

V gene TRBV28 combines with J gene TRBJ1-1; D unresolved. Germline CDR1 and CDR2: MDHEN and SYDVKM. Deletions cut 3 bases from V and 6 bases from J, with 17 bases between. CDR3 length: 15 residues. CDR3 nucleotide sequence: TGTGCCAGCAGTTTCTCCCCCGGATATCAGGCTGAAGCTTTCTTT. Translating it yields CASSFSPGYQAEAFF.

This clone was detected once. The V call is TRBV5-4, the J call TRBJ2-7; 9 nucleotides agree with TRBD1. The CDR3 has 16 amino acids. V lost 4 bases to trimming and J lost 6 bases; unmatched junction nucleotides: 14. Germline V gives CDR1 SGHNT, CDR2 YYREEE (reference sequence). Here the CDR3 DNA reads TGTGCCAGCAGCACCGATAGGGACAGGGCTGGGTCCGAGCAGTACTTC. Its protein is CASSTDRDRAGSEQYF.

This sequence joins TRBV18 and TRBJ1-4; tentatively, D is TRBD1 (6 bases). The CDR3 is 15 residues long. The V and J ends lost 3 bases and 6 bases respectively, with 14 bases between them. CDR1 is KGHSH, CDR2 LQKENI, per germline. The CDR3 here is CASSPGGARYEKLFF. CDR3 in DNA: TGTGCCAGCTCACCGGGGGGGGCGCGGTATGAAAAACTGTTTTTT.

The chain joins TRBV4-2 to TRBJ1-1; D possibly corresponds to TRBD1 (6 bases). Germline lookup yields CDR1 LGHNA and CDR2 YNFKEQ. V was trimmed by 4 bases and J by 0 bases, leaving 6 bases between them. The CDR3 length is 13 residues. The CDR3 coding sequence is TGTGCCAGCAGCCCAGGGGTGAACACTGAAGCTTTCTTT. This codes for CASSPGVNTEAFF.

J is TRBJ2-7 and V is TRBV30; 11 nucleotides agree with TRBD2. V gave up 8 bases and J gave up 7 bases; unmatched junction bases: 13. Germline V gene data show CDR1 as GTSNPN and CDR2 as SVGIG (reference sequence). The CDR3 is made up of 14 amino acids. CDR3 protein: CALGLAGGWREQYF. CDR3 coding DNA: TGTGCCCTCGGACTAGCGGGCGGTTGGAGGGAGCAGTACTTC.

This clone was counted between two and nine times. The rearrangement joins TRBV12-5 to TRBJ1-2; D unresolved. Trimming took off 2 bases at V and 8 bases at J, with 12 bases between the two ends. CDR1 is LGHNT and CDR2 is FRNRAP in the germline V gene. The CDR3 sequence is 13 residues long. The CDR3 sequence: CASGLIPAEGYTF. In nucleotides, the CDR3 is TGTGCTAGTGGTTTGATCCCGGCGGAGGGCTACACCTTC.

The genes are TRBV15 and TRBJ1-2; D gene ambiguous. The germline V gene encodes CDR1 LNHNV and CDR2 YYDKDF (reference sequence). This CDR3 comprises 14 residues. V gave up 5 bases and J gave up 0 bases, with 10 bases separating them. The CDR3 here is CATSGGGTNYGYTF. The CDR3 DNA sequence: TGTGCCACCAGCGGCGGCGGGACTAACTATGGCTACACCTTC.

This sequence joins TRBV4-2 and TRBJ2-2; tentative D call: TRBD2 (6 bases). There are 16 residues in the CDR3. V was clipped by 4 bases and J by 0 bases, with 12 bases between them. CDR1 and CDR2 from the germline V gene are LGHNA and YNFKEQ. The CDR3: CASSPEGGANTGELFF. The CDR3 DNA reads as TGTGCCAGCAGCCCGGAGGGTGGGGCGAACACCGGGGAGCTGTTTTTT.

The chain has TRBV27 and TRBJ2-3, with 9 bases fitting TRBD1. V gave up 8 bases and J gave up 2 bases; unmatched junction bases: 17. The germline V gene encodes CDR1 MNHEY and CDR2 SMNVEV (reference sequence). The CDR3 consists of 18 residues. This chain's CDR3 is CASHGTGWPSFFTDTQYF. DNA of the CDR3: TGTGCCAGCCATGGGACAGGGTGGCCTAGCTTTTTCACAGATACGCAGTATTTT.